The present T cell receptor beta chain was sequenced within a study of post-analysis software for immune sequencing data. Study-wide results and limits: Controls showed significantly higher normalized Chao1 diversity than did multiple sclerosis patients. TRBV5-6, TRBV5-1 and TRBV20-1 belonged to a set of roughly five TRBV segments that were more frequent in patients than controls.

Unique molecular identifiers had been added to the TCR beta cDNA libraries. TCRdb re-called the PCR reads with MiXCR, one entry per CDR3 protein. The data hold 700,000 to 800,000 distinct CDR3 sequences, with 25% to 30% observed a single time. Germline assignment: CDR1 MRHNA and CDR2 SNTAGT. The CDR3 is 14 amino acids. Trimming cost V 3 bases and J 1 base, with 9 bases left between them. Remarks on this clonotype: Its antigen is as yet unknown.

The origin of this receptor is a girl aged 10-17 years with multiple sclerosis. The sequenced sample consisted of blood. V usage is TRBV6-4 and J usage is TRBJ1-1, with D uncertain. The CDR3 protein is CASSESGKNTEAFF. The CDR3 DNA sequence: TGTGCCAGCAGTGAATCGGGCAAGAACACTGAAGCTTTCTTT.